This T cell receptor (beta chain) was obtained from a study of T cells in Graves' hyperthyroidism and ophthalmopathy. RNA transcripts yielded amplified TCR beta CDR3 regions. When the TCR CDR3 underwent first-round RT-PCR, the HTBI primer set was used. TCRdb re-called the multiplex PCR reads through MiXCR, storing one row per CDR3 protein. Of about 400,000 distinct CDR3 sequences listed, approximately 14% were seen once; the top ten hold around 7.3%. This clonotype has a count of ten or more. This sequence was found in a woman between 18 and 30 years old with Graves' hyperthyroidism. Sequencing was performed on blood.

The CDR3 nucleotides are TGTGCCAGCTCACCTCAGAGGGCGGAAGATACGCAGTATTTT. This encodes CASSPQRAEDTQYF. The chain recombines TRBV18 with TRBJ2-3; D possibly corresponds to TRBD2 (5 bases). CDR3 size: 14 residues. Germline CDR1 reads KGHSH; CDR2 reads LQKENI. Trimming removed 3 bases at V and 5 bases at J, with 12 bases between.